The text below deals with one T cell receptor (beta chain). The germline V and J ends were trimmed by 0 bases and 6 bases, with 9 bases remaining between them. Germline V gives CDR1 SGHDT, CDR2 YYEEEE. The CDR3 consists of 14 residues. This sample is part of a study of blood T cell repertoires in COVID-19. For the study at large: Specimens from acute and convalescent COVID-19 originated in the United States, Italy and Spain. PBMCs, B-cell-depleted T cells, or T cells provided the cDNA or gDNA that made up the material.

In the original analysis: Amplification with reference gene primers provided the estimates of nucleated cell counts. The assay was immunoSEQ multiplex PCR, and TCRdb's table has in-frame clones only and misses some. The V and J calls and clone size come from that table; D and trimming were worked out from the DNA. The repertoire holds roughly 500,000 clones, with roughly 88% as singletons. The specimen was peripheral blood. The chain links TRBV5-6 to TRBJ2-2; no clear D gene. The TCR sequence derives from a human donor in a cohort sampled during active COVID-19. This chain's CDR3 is CASSLVSAAGELFF. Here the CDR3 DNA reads TGTGCCAGCAGCTTGGTTTCGGCGGCCGGGGAGCTGTTTTTT.